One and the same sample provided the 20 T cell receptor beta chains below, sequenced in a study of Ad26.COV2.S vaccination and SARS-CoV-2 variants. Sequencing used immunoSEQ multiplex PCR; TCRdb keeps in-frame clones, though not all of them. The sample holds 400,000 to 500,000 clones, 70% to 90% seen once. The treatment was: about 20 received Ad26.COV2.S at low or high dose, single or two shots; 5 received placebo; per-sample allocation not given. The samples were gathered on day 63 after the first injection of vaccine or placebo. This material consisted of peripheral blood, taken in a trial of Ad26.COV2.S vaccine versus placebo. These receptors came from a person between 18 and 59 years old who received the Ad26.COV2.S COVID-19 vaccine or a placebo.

The CDR3 region has the DNA TGTGCCAGCAGCTGGGGAGGGAACACTGAAGCTTTCTTT. It is translated as CASSWGGNTEAFF. The chain combines TRBV2 with TRBJ1-1, with D hard to call. Trimming cost V 6 bases and J 1 base, with 9 bases left between them. This CDR3 spans 13 amino acids. Germline CDR1 and CDR2: SNHLY and FYNNEI. The complete variable domain, with remaining parts taken from reference TRBV2 and TRBJ1-1, reads EPEVTQTPSHQVTQMGQEVILRCVPISNHLYFYWYRQILGQKVEFLVSFYNNEISEKSEIFDDQFSVERPDGSNFTLKIRSTKLEDSAMYFCASSWGGNTEAFFGQGTRLTVV.

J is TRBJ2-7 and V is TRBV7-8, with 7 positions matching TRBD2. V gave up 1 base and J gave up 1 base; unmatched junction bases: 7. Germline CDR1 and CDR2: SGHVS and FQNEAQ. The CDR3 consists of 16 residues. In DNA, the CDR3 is TGTGCCAGCAGCTTAGAGGGAGGGGCAGCTTCCTACGAGCAGTACTTC. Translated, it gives CASSLEGGAASYEQYF.

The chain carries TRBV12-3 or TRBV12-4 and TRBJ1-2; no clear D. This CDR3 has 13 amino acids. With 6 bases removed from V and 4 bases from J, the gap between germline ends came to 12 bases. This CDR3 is CASSQGRFYGYTF. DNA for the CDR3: TGTGCCAGCAGCCAAGGACGGTTCTATGGCTACACCTTC.

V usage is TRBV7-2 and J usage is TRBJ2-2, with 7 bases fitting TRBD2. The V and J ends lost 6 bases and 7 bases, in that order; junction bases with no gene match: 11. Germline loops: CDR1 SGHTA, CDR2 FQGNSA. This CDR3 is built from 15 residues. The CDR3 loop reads CASRPGLGYGGELFF. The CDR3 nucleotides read TGTGCCAGCAGACCCGGACTAGGGTATGGCGGGGAGCTGTTTTTT.

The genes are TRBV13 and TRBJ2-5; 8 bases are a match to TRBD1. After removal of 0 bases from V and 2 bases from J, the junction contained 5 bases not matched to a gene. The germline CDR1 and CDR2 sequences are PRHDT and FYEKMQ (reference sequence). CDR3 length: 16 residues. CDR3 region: CASSLGGTGPQETQYF. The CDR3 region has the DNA TGTGCCAGCAGCTTAGGAGGGACAGGTCCTCAAGAGACCCAGTACTTC. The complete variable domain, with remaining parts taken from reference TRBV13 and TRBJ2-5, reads AAGVIQSPRHLIKEKRETATLKCYPIPRHDTVYWYQQGPGQDPQFLISFYEKMQSDKGSIPDRFSAQQFSDYHSELNMSSLELGDSALYFCASSLGGTGPQETQYFGPGTRLLVL.

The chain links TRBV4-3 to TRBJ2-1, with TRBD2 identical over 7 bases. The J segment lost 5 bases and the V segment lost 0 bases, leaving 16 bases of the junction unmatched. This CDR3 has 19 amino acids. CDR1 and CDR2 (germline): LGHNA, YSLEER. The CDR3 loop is CASSQDAVLGGGGDNEQFF. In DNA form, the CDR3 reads TGCGCCAGCAGCCAAGATGCGGTTTTGGGCGGGGGTGGCGACAATGAGCAGTTCTTC.

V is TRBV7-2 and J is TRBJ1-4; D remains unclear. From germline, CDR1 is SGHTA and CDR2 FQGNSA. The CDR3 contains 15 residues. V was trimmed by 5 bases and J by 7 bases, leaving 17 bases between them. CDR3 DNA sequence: TGTGCCAGCAGCCTAAACCGGGCCCTGGGTGAAAAACTGTTTTTT. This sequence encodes CASSLNRALGEKLFF.

The CDR3 DNA reads as TGTGCCATCAGTGAGTCCGGACAGGGGAGGAATTCACCCCTCCACTTT. It yields the protein CAISESGQGRNSPLHF. This chain joins TRBV10-3 and TRBJ1-6; 9 bases fit TRBD1. V shed 0 bases and J 7 bases; nucleotides not matched to a gene: 4. The germline CDR1 and CDR2 sequences are ENHRY and SYGVKD. The CDR3 runs 16 residues.

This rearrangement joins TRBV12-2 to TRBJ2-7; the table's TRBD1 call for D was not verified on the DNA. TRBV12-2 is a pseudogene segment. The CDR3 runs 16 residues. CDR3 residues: CASRPRQGGSSYEQYF. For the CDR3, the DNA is TGTGCAAGTCGCCCCCGGCAGGGGGGATCGAGTTACGAGCAGTACTTC.

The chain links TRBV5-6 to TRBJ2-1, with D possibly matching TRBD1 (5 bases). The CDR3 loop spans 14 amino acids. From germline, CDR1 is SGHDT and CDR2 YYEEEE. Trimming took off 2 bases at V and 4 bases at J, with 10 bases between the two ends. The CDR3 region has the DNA TGTGCCAGCAGCTTACTCAGACAGTACAATGAGCAGTTCTTC. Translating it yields CASSLLRQYNEQFF.

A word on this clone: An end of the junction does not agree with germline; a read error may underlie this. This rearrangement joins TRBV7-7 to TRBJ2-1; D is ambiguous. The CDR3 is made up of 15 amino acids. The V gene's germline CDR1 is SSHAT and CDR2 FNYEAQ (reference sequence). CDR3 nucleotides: TGTGCTAGCAGCTTAAACCCCCAGCCCTACAATGAGCAGTTCTTC. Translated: CASSLNPQPYNEQFF.

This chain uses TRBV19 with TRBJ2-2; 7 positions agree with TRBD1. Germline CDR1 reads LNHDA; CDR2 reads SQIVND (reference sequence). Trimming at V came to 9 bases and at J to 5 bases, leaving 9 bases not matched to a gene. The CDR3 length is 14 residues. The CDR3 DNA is TGTGCCAGCTGTAGACAGGGACCAACCGGGGAGCTGTTTTTT. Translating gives CASCRQGPTGELFF.

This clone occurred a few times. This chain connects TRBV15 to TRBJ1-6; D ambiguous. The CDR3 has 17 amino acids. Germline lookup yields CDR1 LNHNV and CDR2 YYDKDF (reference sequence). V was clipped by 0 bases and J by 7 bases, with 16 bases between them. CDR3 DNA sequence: TGTGCCACCAGCAGAGATCTGAGTCGTGGTTCGAATTCACCCCTCCACTTT. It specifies CATSRDLSRGSNSPLHF.

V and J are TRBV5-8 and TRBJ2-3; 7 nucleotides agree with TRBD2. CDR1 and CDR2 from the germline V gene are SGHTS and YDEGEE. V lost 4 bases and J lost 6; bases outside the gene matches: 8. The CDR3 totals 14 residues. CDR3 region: CASSPMGTTDTQYF. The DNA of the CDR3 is TGTGCCAGCAGCCCCATGGGGACTACGGATACGCAGTATTTT.

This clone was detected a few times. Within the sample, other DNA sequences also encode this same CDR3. The CDR3 spells CASSLLGGIGGELFF. DNA for the CDR3: TGTGCCAGCAGCTTGCTGGGGGGGATCGGCGGGGAGCTGTTTTTT. The chain carries TRBV11-3 and TRBJ2-2, with 7 bases fitting TRBD2. Germline V gene lookup returns CDR1 SGHNT and CDR2 YENEEA. Trimming cost V 3 bases and J 7 bases; bases outside gene matches: 8. The length of the CDR3 is 15 residues.

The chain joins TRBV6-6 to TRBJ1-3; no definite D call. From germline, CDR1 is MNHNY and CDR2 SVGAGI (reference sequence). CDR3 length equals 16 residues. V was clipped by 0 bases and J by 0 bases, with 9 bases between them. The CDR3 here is CASSYSVEDSGNTIYF. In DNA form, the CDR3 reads TGTGCCAGCAGTTACTCGGTGGAAGACTCTGGAAACACCATATATTTT.

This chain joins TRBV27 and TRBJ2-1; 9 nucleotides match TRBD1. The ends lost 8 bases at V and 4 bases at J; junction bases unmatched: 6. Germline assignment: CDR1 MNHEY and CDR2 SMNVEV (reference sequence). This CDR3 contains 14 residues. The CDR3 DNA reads TGTGCCAGCTCACAGGGGGCCGCTTACAATGAGCAGTTCTTC. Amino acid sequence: CASSQGAAYNEQFF.

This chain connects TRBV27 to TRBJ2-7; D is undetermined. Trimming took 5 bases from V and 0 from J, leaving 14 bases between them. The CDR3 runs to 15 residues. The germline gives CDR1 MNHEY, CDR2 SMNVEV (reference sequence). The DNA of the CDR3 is TGTGCCAGCAGTCTTATGGCCGTCAACTCCTACGAGCAGTACTTC. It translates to CASSLMAVNSYEQYF.

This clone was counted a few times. The CDR3 DNA reads as TGTGCCAGCAGTTTTGGACAGGGAAGACCCCTCCACTTT. Residues: CASSFGQGRPLHF. The V call is TRBV12-3 or TRBV12-4, the J call TRBJ1-6, with 8 bases that match TRBD1. The V segment lost 3 bases and the J segment 12 bases; nucleotides outside the gene matches: 4. The CDR3 is made up of 13 amino acids.

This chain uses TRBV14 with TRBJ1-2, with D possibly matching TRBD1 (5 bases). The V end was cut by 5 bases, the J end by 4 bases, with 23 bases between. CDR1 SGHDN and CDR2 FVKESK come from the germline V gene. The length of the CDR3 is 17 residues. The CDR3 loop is CASSVLFQAGRVYGYTF. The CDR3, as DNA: TGTGCCAGCAGCGTGCTTTTCCAAGCAGGGAGAGTCTATGGCTACACCTTC.